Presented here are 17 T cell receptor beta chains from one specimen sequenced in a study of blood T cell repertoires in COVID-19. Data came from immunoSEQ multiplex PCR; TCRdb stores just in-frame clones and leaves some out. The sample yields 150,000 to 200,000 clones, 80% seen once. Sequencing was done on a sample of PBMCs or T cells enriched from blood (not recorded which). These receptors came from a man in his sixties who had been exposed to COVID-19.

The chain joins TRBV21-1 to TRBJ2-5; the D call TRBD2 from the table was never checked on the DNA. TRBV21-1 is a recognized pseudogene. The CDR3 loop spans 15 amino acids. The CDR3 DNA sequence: TGTGCCAGCAGCAAAGCAGGTGGAGACCATGAGACCCAGTACTTC. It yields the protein CASSKAGGDHETQYF.

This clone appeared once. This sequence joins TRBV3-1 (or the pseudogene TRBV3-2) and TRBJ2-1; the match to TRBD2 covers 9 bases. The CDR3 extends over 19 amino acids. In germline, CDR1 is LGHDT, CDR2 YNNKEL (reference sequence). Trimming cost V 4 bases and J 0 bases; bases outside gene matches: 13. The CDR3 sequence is CASSPLTSGWDPSYNEQFF. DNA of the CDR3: TGTGCCAGCAGCCCCCTAACTAGCGGGTGGGACCCCTCCTACAATGAGCAGTTCTTC.

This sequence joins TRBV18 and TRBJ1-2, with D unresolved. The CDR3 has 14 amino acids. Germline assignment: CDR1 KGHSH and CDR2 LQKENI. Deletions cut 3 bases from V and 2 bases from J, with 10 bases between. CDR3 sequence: CASSPQPNNYGYTF. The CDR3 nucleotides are TGTGCCAGCTCACCCCAACCTAACAACTATGGCTACACCTTC. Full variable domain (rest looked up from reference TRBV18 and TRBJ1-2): NAGVMQNPRHLVRRRGQEARLRCSPMKGHSHVYWYRQLPEEGLKFMVYLQKENIIDESGMPKERFSAEFPKEGPSILRIQQVVRGDSAAYFCASSPQPNNYGYTFGSGTRLTVV.

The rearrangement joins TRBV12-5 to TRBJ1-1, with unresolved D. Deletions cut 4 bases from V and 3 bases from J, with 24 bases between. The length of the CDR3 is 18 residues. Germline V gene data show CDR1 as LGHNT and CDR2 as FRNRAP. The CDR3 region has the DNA TGTGCTAGTGGTTGGAGTGCTAGGGAGGACCTTGGGCACACTGAAGCTTTCTTT. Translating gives CASGWSAREDLGHTEAFF.

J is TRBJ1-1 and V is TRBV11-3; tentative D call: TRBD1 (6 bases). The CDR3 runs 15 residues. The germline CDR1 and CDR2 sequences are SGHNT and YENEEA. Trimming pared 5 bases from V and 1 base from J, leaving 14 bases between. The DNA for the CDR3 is TGTGCCAGCAGCCTCAGGGGTGAGCAGAACACTGAAGCTTTCTTT. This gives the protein CASSLRGEQNTEAFF.

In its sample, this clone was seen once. The CDR3 DNA reads as TGTGCCAGCAGTCCATACAGGGGGCTTAATTCACCCCTCCACTTT. It codes for CASSPYRGLNSPLHF. The chain combines TRBV28 with TRBJ1-6, with TRBD1 matching over 9 bases. The CDR3 has 15 residues. With 5 bases clipped from V and 6 bases from J, the junction kept 5 bases outside the gene matches. Germline V gene data show CDR1 as MDHEN and CDR2 as SYDVKM.

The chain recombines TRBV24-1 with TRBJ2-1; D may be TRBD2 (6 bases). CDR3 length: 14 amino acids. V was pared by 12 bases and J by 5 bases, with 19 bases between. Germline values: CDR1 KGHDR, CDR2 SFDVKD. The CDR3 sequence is CAPREELPDNEQFF. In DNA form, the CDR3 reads TGTGCCCCTAGGGAGGAGTTGCCGGACAATGAGCAGTTCTTC.

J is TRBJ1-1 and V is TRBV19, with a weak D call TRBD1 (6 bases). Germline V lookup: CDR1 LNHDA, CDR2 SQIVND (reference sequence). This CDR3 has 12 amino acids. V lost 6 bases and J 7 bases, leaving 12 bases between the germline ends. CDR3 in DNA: TGTGCCAGTAGGGGAGTACAGGGTGAAGCTTTCTTT. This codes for CASRGVQGEAFF.

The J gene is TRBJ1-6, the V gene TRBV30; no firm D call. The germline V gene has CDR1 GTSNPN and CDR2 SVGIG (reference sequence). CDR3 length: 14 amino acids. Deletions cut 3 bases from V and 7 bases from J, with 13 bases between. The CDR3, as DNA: TGTGCCTGGAGGCCCCCAAGGAGGAATTCACCCCTCCACTTT. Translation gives CAWRPPRRNSPLHF.

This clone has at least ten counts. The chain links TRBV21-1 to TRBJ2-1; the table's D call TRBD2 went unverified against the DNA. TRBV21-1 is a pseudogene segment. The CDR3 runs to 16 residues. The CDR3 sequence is CASSDLRAPTYNEQFF. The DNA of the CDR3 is TGTGCCAGCAGCGACCTTAGAGCGCCGACCTACAATGAGCAGTTCTTC.

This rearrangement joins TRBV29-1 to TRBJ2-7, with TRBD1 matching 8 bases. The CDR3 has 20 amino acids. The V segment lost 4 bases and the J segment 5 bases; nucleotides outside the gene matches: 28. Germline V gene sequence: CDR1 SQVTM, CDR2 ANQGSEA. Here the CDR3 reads CSVVFDPHHNVRRGHDEQYF. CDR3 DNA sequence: TGCAGCGTTGTCTTCGACCCCCACCATAACGTTCGCAGGGGGCATGACGAGCAGTACTTC.

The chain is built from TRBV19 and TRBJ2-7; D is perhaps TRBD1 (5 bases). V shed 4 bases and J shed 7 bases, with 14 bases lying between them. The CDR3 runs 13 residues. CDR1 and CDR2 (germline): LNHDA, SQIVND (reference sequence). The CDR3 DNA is TGTGCCAGTAGTACGATGACAGCTAGGGAGCAGTACTTC. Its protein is CASSTMTAREQYF.

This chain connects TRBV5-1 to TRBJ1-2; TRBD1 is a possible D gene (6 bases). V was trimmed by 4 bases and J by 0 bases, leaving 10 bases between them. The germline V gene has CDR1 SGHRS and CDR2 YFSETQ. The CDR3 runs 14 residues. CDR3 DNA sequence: TGCGCCAGCAGCCCGACAGGCTCTAACTATGGCTACACCTTC. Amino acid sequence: CASSPTGSNYGYTF.

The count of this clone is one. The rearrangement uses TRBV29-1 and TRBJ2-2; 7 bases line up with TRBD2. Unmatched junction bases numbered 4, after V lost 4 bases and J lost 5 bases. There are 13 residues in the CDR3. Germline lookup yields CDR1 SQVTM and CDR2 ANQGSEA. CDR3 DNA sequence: TGCAGCGTTGTTGCGGGAGATACCGGGGAGCTGTTTTTT. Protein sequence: CSVVAGDTGELFF.

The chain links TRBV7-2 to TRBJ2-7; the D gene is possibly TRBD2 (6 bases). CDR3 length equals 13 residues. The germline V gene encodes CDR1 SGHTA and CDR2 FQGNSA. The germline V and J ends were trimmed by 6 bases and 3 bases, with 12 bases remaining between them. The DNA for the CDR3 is TGTGCCAGCAGACCGGGAGCGAGCTACGAGCAGTACTTC. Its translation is CASRPGASYEQYF.

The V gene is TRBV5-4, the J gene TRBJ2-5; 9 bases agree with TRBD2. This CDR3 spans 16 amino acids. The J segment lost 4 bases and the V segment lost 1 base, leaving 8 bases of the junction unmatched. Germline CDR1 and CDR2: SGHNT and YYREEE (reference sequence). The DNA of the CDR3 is TGTGCCAGCAGCTTGTGGGGCGGGAGGGCCAGAGAGACCCAGTACTTC. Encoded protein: CASSLWGGRARETQYF.

The CDR3: CASSQDDLSSVSYNEQFF. In nucleotides, the CDR3 is TGTGCCAGCAGCCAAGATGACCTTAGTAGCGTCTCCTACAATGAGCAGTTCTTC. The chain recombines TRBV4-2 with TRBJ2-1, with D perhaps TRBD2 (5 bases). The V end lost 0 bases, the J end lost 0 bases, and 15 bases lay between the germline ends. Germline CDR1 reads LGHNA; CDR2 reads YNFKEQ. This CDR3 contains 18 residues.